Listed here are 4 T cell receptor beta chains from one sample, sequenced in a study of blood T cell repertoires in COVID-19. Produced via immunoSEQ multiplex PCR; TCRdb's table is partial and in-frame only. The sample lists a few hundred thousand clones; 70% to 90% were seen once. The sequencing sample was made of PBMCs or T cells enriched from blood (not recorded which). The origin of the receptors is a man between 25 and 39 years old who had recovered from COVID-19.

V usage is TRBV7-9 and J usage is TRBJ2-7, with TRBD2 matching over 7 bases. The J segment lost 4 bases and the V segment lost 1 base, leaving 7 bases of the junction unmatched. There are 15 residues in the CDR3. Germline CDR1 SEHNR, CDR2 FQNEAQ (reference sequence). CDR3 sequence: CASSLDPAGEYEQYF. In DNA form, the CDR3 reads TGTGCCAGCAGCTTAGATCCCGCGGGAGAGTACGAGCAGTACTTC.

The rearrangement joins TRBV7-9 to TRBJ2-7, with D perhaps matching TRBD2 (6 bases). This CDR3 has 14 residues. The germline V and J ends were trimmed by 0 bases and 5 bases, with 11 bases remaining between them. Germline lookup yields CDR1 SEHNR and CDR2 FQNEAQ (reference sequence). The DNA of the CDR3 is TGTGCCAGCAGCTTAGCTCTAGCGATCGACGAGCAGTACTTC. It specifies CASSLALAIDEQYF.

In nucleotides, the CDR3 is TGCGCCAGCAGCCAAGATGGGCGGAGGAGCACTGAAGCTTTCTTT. This gives the protein CASSQDGRRSTEAFF. V is TRBV4-3 and J is TRBJ1-1; D remains unclear. CDR3 length: 15 amino acids. Per the germline V gene, CDR1 is LGHNA and CDR2 is YSLEER. Trimming left V 0 bases short and J 4 bases short, with 12 bases between.

This clone was seen more than once but under ten times. The chain is built from TRBV7-9 and TRBJ1-2; D is ambiguous. V lost 2 bases to trimming and J lost 4 bases, with 2 bases between them. Germline CDR1 SEHNR, CDR2 FQNEAQ (reference sequence). The CDR3 runs to 11 residues. The CDR3 region has the DNA TGTGCCAGCAGCTTACTCTATGGCTACACCTTC. Its translation is CASSLLYGYTF.